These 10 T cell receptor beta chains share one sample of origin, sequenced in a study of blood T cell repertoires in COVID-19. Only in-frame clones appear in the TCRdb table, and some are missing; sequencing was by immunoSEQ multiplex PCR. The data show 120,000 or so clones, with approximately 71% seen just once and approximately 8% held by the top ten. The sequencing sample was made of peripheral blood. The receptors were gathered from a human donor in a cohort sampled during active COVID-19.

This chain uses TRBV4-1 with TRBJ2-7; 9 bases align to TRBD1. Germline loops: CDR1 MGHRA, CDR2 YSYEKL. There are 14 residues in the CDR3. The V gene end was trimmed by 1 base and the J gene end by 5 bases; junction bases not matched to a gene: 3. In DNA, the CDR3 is TGCGCCAGCAGCCAAGTGACAGGGGGAGACGAGCAGTACTTC. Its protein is CASSQVTGGDEQYF.

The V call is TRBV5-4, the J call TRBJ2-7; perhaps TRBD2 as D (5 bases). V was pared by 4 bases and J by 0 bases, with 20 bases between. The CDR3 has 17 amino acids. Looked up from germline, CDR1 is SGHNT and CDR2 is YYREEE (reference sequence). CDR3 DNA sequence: TGTGCCAGCAGCCAAATAACCAGCCCGGGAAGCTCCTACGAGCAGTACTTC. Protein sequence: CASSQITSPGSSYEQYF.

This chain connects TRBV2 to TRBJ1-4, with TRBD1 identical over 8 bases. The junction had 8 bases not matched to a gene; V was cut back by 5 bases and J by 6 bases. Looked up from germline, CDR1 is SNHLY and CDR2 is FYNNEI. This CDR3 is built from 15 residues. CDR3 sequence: CASSSRTGRYEKLFF. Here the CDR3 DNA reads TGTGCCAGCAGTTCTAGGACAGGGAGGTATGAAAAACTGTTTTTT.

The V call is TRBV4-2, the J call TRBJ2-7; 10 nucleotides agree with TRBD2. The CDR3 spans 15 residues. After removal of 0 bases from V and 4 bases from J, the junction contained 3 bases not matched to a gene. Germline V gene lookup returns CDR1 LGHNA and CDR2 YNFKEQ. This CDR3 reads CASSQERTSGYEQYF. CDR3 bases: TGTGCCAGCAGCCAAGAACGGACTAGCGGTTACGAGCAGTACTTC.

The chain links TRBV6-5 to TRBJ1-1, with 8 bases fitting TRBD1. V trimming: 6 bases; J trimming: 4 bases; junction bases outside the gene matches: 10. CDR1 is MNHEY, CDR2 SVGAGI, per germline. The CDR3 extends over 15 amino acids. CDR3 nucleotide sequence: TGTGCCAGCAGGGGCGGCGCAGGGGGCACCACTGAAGCTTTCTTT. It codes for CASRGGAGGTTEAFF.

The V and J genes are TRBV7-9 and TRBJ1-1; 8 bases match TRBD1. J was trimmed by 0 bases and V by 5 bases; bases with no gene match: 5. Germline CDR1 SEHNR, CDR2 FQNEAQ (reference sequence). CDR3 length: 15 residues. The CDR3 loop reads CASSPGDRMNTEAFF. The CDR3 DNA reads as TGTGCCAGCAGCCCAGGGGACAGGATGAACACTGAAGCTTTCTTT.

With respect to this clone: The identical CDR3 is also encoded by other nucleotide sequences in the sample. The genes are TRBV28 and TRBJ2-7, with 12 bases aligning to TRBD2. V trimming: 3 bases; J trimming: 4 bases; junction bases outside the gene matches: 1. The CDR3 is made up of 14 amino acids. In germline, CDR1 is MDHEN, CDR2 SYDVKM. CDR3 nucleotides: TGTGCCAGCAGTTTGGGACTAGCGGGTTACGAGCAGTACTTC. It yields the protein CASSLGLAGYEQYF.

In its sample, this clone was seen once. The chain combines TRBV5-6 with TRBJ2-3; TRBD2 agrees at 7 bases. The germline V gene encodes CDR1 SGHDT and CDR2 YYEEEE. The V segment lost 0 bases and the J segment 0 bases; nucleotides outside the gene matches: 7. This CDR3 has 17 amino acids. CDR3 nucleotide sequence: TGTGCCAGCAGCTTGGTTCTAGCGGAGAGTAGCACAGATACGCAGTATTTT. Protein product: CASSLVLAESSTDTQYF.

CDR3 protein: CASSKDITYEQYF. The CDR3 coding sequence is TGTGCCAGCAGTAAGGACATTACCTACGAGCAGTACTTC. The chain joins TRBV6-5 to TRBJ2-7; D perhaps matches TRBD1 (5 bases). Germline V CDR1 and CDR2: MNHEY, SVGAGI. The CDR3 consists of 13 residues. Trimming took 5 bases from V and 2 from J, leaving 10 bases between them.

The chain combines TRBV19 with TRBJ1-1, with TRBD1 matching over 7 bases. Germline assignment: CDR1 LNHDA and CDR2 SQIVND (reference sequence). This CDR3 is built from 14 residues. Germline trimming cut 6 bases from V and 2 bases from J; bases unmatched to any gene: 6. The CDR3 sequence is CASSLTGVNTEAFF. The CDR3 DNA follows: TGTGCCAGTAGCCTTACAGGGGTAAACACTGAAGCTTTCTTT. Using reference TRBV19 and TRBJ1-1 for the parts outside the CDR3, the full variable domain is DGGITQSPKYLFRKEGQNVTLSCEQNLNHDAMYWYRQDPGQGLRLIYYSQIVNDFQKGDIAEGYSVSREKKESFPLTVTSAQKNPTAFYLCASSLTGVNTEAFFGQGTRLTVV.